The clone carrying this T cell receptor (beta chain) was counted a single time. This sample stems from a study of blood T cell repertoires in COVID-19. As processed by the authors: Counts of nucleated cells, estimated from reference gene primer amplification, were obtained. Clones were sequenced by immunoSEQ multiplex PCR, and TCRdb holds only the in-frame ones, with some missing. V, J and clone size are those of that table, while D and trimming were read from the DNA. Seen here are some 55,000 clones, less than 90% observed once, and the top ten hold under 2%. Material for sequencing was peripheral blood. This clonotype was obtained from a woman aged 55-69 years with acute or convalescent COVID-19.

The CDR3 DNA follows: TGTGCCAGCAGTTACTCGGCGGCGCGTGGAGATACGCAGTATTTT. Translation gives CASSYSAARGDTQYF. This sequence joins TRBV6-2 or TRBV6-3 and TRBJ2-3; D remains ambiguous. The V gene lost 0 bases and the J gene lost 5 bases, with 12 bases spanning the gap. The length of the CDR3 is 15 residues. Germline lookup yields CDR1 MNHEY and CDR2 SVGEGT.